This T cell receptor (beta chain) was found in a study of blood T cell repertoires in COVID-19. The length of the CDR3 is 17 residues. V dropped 2 bases and J dropped 3 bases, with 14 bases sitting between them. Germline values: CDR1 SGHDN, CDR2 FVKESK. The data were produced by immunoSEQ multiplex PCR, yet TCRdb's version contains in-frame clones alone and is incomplete. The table shows about 280,000 clones, with 65% to 90% occurring only once. The sequence was collected from a man aged 45-65 years with active or convalescent COVID-19. This chain connects TRBV14 to TRBJ1-6, with a tentative D call TRBD1 (6 bases). Sequencing input: peripheral blood. The CDR3 DNA follows: TGTGCCAGCAGCCAACGGGCAGGGGCCGGCTATAATTCACCCCTCCACTTT. It yields the protein CASSQRAGAGYNSPLHF.